This T cell receptor (beta chain) emerged from a study of T cell responses to AZD1222 COVID-19 vaccine. Germline V gene data show CDR1 as LNHDA and CDR2 as SQIVND (reference sequence). Trimming stripped 3 bases from V and 7 bases from J, with 16 bases between. The CDR3 runs to 15 residues. Assay used: immunoSEQ multiplex PCR; TCRdb lists only in-frame clones, some missing. In the table there are 100,000 or so clones, less than 95% of which are singletons. The sequencing used peripheral blood, collected on day 0 of AZD1222 vaccination. This chain uses TRBV19 with TRBJ2-1, with D perhaps TRBD2 (5 bases). This clonotype was obtained from an adult in good health. The CDR3 is CASSIPGNTGNEQFF. The CDR3, as DNA: TGTGCCAGTAGTATCCCCGGAAATACGGGGAATGAGCAGTTCTTC.